Listed here are 3 T cell receptor beta chains from one sample, sequenced in a study of T cells after yellow fever vaccination (dated by TCRdb to the late 2010s). This sample's treatment or condition label indicates: live attenuated yellow fever vaccine strain. Library generation was performed with 5' RACE. TCRdb names Illumina HiSeq 2500 as the instrument used. Clones were called with MiXCR by TCRdb after fastp trimmed the public reads at Q25, and only in-frame beta chains were retained. A single entry per CDR3 protein holds the most common genes and DNA from its merged rows. Across this sample there are about 13,000 distinct CDR3 sequences, with roughly 4.6% seen only once. Around 50% of the sample is taken by the ten largest. Sequencing was performed on PBMCs, either bulk or a sorted T-cell subset (CD4+, CD8+, memory, or dextramer-sorted; not recorded which), taken 45 days after the yellow fever booster vaccination. The receptors originated from a man younger than 40 who received the YFV17D yellow fever vaccine.

There are many counts of this clonotype. The chain uses TRBV5-1 and TRBJ2-5; D not resolved. Germline assignment: CDR1 SGHRS and CDR2 YFSETQ. Trimming removed 0 bases at V and 5 bases at J, with 5 bases between. The CDR3 sequence is 12 residues long. The CDR3 reads CASSLGAETQYF. Here the CDR3 DNA reads TGCGCCAGCAGCTTGGGGGCGGAGACCCAGTACTTC.

This clonotype was recorded many times. V is TRBV2 and J is TRBJ2-3, with D unresolved. The CDR3 has 15 amino acids. The germline V and J ends were trimmed by 6 bases and 0 bases, with 13 bases remaining between them. CDR1 SNHLY and CDR2 FYNNEI come from the germline V gene. This chain's CDR3 is CASRVSKDSTDTQYF. CDR3 nucleotides: TGTGCCAGCAGAGTCTCGAAGGACAGCACAGATACGCAGTATTTT.

In its sample, this clonotype was seen many times. This sequence joins TRBV6-2 or TRBV6-3 and TRBJ2-2; a weak D match, TRBD1 (6 bases). The CDR3 runs 14 residues. With 6 bases removed from V and 1 base from J, the gap between germline ends came to 9 bases. Germline assignment: CDR1 MNHEY and CDR2 SVGEGT. CDR3 bases: TGTGCCAGCAGGGGACAAAGGAACACCGGGGAGCTGTTTTTT. This codes for CASRGQRNTGELFF.